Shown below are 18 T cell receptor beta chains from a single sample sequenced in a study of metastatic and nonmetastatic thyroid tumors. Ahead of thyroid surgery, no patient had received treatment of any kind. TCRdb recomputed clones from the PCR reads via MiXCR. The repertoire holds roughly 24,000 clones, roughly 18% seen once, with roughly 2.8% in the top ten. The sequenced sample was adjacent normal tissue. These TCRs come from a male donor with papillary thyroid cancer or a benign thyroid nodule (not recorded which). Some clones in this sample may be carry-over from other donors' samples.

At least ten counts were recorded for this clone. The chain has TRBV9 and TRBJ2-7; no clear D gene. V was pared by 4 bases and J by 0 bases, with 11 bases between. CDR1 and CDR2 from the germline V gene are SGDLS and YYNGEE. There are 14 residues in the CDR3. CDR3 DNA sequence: TGTGCCAGCAGCCCCATGGCAGACTCCTACGAGCAGTACTTC. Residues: CASSPMADSYEQYF.

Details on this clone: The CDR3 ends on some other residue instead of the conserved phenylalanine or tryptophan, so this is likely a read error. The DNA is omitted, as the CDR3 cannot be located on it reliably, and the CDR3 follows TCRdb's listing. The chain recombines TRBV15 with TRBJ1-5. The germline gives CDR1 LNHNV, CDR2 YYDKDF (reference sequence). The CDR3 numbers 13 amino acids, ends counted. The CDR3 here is CATSGRAPQPQQY.

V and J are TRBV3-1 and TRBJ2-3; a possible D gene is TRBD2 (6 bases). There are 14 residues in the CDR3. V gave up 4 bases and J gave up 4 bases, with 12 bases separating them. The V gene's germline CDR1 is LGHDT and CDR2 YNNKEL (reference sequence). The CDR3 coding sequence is TGTGCCAGCAGCCCGCGACTAGAGCCAGATACGCAGTATTTT. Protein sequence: CASSPRLEPDTQYF.

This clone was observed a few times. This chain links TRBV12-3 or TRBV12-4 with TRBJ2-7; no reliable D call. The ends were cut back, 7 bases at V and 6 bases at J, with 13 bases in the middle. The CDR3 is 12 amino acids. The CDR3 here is CASITVPSEQYV. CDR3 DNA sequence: TGTGCCAGCATCACGGTACCGAGCGAGCAGTACGTC.

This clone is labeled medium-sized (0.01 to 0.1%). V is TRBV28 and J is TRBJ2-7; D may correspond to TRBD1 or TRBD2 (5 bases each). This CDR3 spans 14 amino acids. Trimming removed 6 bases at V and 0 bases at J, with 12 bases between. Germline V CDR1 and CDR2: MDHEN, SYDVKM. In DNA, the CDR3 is TGTGCCAGCAGGAGAGAGGGGAGCTCCTACGAGCAGTACTTC. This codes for CASRREGSSYEQYF. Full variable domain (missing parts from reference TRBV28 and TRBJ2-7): DVKVTQSSRYLVKRTGEKVFLECVQDMDHENMFWYRQDPGLGLRLIYFSYDVKMKEKGDIPEGYSVSREKKERFSLILESASTNQTSMYLCASRREGSSYEQYFGPGTRLTVT.

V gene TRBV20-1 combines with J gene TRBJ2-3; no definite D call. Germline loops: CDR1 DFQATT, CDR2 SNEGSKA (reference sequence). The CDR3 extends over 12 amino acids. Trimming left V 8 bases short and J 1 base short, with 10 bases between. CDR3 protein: CSSSDGTDTQYF. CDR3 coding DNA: TGCAGTTCTTCTGATGGCACAGATACGCAGTATTTT.

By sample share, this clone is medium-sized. The DNA of the CDR3 is TGTGCCAGCAGTGACCTGGGGGGAGCAGGGTACGAGCAGTACGTC. It encodes CASSDLGGAGYEQYV. V gene TRBV6-2 or TRBV6-3 combines with J gene TRBJ2-7, with a weak D call TRBD2 (6 bases). V lost 5 bases to trimming and J lost 4 bases, with 18 bases between them. This CDR3 is built from 15 residues. Germline lookup yields CDR1 MNHEY and CDR2 SVGEGT.

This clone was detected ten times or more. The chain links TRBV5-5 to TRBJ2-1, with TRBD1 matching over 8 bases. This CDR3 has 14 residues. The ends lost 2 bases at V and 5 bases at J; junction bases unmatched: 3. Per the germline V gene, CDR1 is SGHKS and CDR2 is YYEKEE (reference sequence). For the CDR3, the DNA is TGTGCCAGCAGCTTCAGGGGGCTGAACAATGAGCAGTTCTTC. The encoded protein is CASSFRGLNNEQFF.

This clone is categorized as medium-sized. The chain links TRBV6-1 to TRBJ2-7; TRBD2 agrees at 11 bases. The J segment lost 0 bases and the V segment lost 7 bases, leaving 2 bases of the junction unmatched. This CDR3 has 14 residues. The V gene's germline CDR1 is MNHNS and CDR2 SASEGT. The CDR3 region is CASTGTSGSYEQYV. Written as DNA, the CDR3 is TGTGCCAGCACCGGGACTAGCGGCTCCTACGAGCAGTACGTC.

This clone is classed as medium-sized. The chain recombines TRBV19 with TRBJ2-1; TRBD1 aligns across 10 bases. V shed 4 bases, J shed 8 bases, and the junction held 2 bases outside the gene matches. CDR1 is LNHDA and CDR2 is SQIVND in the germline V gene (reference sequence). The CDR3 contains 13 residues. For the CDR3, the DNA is TGTGCCAGTAGTAGGGACAGGGGCTATGAGCAGTTCTTC. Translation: CASSRDRGYEQFF.

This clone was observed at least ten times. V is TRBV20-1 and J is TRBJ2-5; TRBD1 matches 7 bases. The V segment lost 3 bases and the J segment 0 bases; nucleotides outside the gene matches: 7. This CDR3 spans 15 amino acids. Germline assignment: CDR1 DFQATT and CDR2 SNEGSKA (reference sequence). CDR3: CSASTGALYQETQYF. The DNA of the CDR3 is TGCAGTGCTAGTACAGGGGCCTTGTACCAAGAGACCCAGTACTTC.

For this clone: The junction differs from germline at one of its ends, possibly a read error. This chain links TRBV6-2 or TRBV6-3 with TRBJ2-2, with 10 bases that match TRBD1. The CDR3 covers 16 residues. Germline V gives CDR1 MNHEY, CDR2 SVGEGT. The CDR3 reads CATSTRQGAQAGELFF. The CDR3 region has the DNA TGTGCCACCAGTACAAGACAGGGGGCTCAGGCCGGGGAGCTGTTTTTT.

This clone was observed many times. The CDR3 coding sequence is TGTGCCAGCAGCCAGGGGGCTAGCGTTGCGAATGAGCAGTTCTTC. This sequence encodes CASSQGASVANEQFF. The rearrangement links TRBV4-2 to TRBJ2-1; either TRBD1 or TRBD2 may supply D (6 bases each). Germline V lookup: CDR1 LGHNA, CDR2 YNFKEQ. This CDR3 has 15 residues. The V gene lost 3 bases and the J gene lost 7 bases, with 16 bases spanning the gap.

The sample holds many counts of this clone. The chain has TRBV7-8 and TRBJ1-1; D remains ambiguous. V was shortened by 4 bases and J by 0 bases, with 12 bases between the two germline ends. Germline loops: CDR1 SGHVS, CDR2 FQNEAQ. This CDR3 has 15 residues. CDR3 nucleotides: TGTGCCAGCAGCTCTCAAGACACTTTGAACACTGAAGCTTTCTTT. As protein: CASSSQDTLNTEAFF. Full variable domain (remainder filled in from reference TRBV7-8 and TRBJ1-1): GAGVSQSPRYKVAKRGQDVALRCDPISGHVSLFWYQQALGQGPEFLTYFQNEAQLDKSGLPSDRFFAERPEGSVSTLKIQRTQQEDSAVYLCASSSQDTLNTEAFFGQGTRLTVV.

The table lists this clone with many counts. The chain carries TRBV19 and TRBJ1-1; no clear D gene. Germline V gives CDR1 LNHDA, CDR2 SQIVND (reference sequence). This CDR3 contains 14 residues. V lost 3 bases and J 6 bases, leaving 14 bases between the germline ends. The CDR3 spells CASSMGGRVAEAFF. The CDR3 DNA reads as TGTGCCAGTAGTATGGGCGGTCGAGTCGCTGAAGCTTTCTTT.

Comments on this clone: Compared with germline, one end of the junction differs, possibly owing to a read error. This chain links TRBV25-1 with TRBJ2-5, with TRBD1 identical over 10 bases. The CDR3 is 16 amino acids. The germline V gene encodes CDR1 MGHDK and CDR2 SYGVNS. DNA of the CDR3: TGTGCCAGCAGTGAATGGGGGGACAGGGGTGGGGAGAACCAGTACTTC. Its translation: CASSEWGDRGGENQYF. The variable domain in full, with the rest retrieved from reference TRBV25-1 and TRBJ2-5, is EADIYQTPRYLVIGTGKKITLECSQTMGHDKMYWYQQDPGMELHLIHYSYGVNSTEKGDLSSESTVSRIRTEHFPLTLESARPSHTSQYLCASSEWGDRGGENQYFGPGTRLLVL.

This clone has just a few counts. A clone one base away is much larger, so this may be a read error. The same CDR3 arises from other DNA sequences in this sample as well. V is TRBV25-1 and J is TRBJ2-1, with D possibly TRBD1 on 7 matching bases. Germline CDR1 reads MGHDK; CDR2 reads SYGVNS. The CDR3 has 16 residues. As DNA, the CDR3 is TGCGCCAGCCTAAGGCGCGGGGACAGCTCAACTTATTTACAGTTCTTC. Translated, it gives CASLRRGDSSTYLQFF.

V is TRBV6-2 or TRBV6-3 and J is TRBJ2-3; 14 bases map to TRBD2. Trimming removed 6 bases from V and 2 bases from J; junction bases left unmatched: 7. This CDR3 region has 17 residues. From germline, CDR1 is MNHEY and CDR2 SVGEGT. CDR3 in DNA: TGTGCCAGCAGCCGACTAGCGGGAGGGGCTGCCACAGATACGCAGTATTTT. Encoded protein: CASSRLAGGAATDTQYF.